Below are 17 T cell receptor beta chains sequenced from a single sample in a study of T cell responses to AZD1222 COVID-19 vaccine. Some clones are missing from TCRdb's copy, which holds only in-frame ones; the method was immunoSEQ multiplex PCR. Here the sample spans some 110,000 clones, 80% to 85% being singletons. The input for sequencing was peripheral blood, taken on day 0 of AZD1222 vaccination. The receptors come from an adult in good health.

This rearrangement joins TRBV10-2 to TRBJ2-7; D is uncertain. The V gene's germline CDR1 is WSHSY and CDR2 SAAADI. Trimming stripped 6 bases from V and 4 bases from J, with 13 bases between. This CDR3 comprises 13 residues. CDR3 DNA sequence: TGCGCCAGCAGAAGGGCTAGTAAGTACGAGCAGTACTTC. It translates to CASRRASKYEQYF.

The rearrangement links TRBV6-2 or TRBV6-3 to TRBJ2-7, with D possibly matching TRBD2 (6 bases). V was pared by 4 bases and J by 1 base, with 14 bases between. The germline V gene has CDR1 MNHEY and CDR2 SVGEGT. This CDR3 comprises 15 residues. The DNA of the CDR3 is TGTGCCAGCAGTTCCCCAGCTAGCGAGTCCTACGAGCAGTACTTC. Protein sequence: CASSSPASESYEQYF.

This clone has only one observation. This chain connects TRBV28 to TRBJ2-7; 8 positions agree with TRBD1. Per the germline V gene, CDR1 is MDHEN and CDR2 is SYDVKM. V lost 7 bases to trimming and J lost 4 bases; unmatched junction nucleotides: 3. The CDR3 covers 12 residues. The CDR3: CASNRQGYEQYF. CDR3 sequence (DNA): TGTGCCAGCAACCGACAGGGGTACGAGCAGTACTTC.

This clone was observed a single time. The chain's CDR3 is CASSTGIGNQPQHF. The DNA for the CDR3 is TGCGCCAGCAGTACAGGGATAGGCAATCAGCCCCAGCATTTT. V usage is TRBV10-2 and J usage is TRBJ1-5; possibly TRBD1 for D (6 bases). This CDR3 contains 14 residues. With 5 bases removed from V and 2 bases from J, the gap between germline ends came to 10 bases. The germline V gene has CDR1 WSHSY and CDR2 SAAADI.

The J gene is TRBJ2-1, the V gene TRBV7-6; the D gene could be TRBD1 or TRBD2 (5 bases each). Germline values: CDR1 SGHVS, CDR2 FNYEAQ. Trimming removed 6 bases at V and 2 bases at J, with 23 bases between. CDR3 length: 18 amino acids. CDR3 in amino acids: CASSPQGRNQGTYNEQFF. CDR3 nucleotides: TGTGCCAGCAGTCCCCAGGGACGGAACCAGGGCACCTACAATGAGCAGTTCTTC.

The chain recombines TRBV2 with TRBJ2-7; a possible D gene is TRBD1 (5 bases). The CDR3 loop spans 12 amino acids. The germline V gene has CDR1 SNHLY and CDR2 FYNNEI. Trimming stripped 4 bases from V and 7 bases from J, with 11 bases between. The CDR3 DNA sequence: TGTGCCAGCAGTGCCCAGGGTCGGGAGCAGTACTTC. Encoded protein: CASSAQGREQYF.

The chain couples TRBV28 to TRBJ2-3; D not resolved. Germline V gene sequence: CDR1 MDHEN, CDR2 SYDVKM. This CDR3 contains 14 residues. Trimming left V 3 bases short and J 1 base short, with 8 bases between. CDR3 residues: CASSFQRRTDTQYF. CDR3 bases: TGTGCCAGCAGTTTCCAGCGCCGCACAGATACGCAGTATTTT.

The gene calls are TRBV30 and TRBJ1-6, with D tentatively TRBD1 (5 bases). This CDR3 region has 19 residues. Germline V gene data show CDR1 as GTSNPN and CDR2 as SVGIG (reference sequence). Trimming left V 3 bases short and J 0 bases short, with 21 bases between. The CDR3 DNA follows: TGTGCCTGGAGCGTAAAACGGGACTCGTTAAGCTCCTATAATTCACCCCTCCACTTT. Residues: CAWSVKRDSLSSYNSPLHF.

The chain links TRBV3-1 (or the pseudogene TRBV3-2) to TRBJ2-1, with D maybe TRBD1 (6 bases). V shed 1 base and J shed 10 bases, with 8 bases lying between them. This CDR3 has 12 amino acids. Germline V gives CDR1 LGHDT, CDR2 YNNKEL (reference sequence). CDR3 in amino acids: CASSQAGQEQFF. The CDR3 coding sequence is TGTGCCAGCAGCCAAGCAGGACAGGAGCAGTTCTTC.

This sequence joins TRBV5-1 and TRBJ2-3; D ambiguous. CDR3 length: 13 amino acids. The V gene's germline CDR1 is SGHRS and CDR2 YFSETQ. Trimming left V 4 bases short and J 4 bases short, with 10 bases between. The CDR3 is CASSLVSSDTQYF. The CDR3 nucleotides read TGCGCCAGCAGCCTAGTCAGCTCAGATACGCAGTATTTT.

V is TRBV27 and J is TRBJ1-3; D remains unclear. This CDR3 region has 15 residues. The germline V gene has CDR1 MNHEY and CDR2 SMNVEV (reference sequence). V was shortened by 6 bases and J by 4 bases, with 16 bases between the two germline ends. The CDR3 DNA follows: TGTGCCAGCAGCCAAAACACGGCAGGAGGAAACACCATATATTTT. This gives the protein CASSQNTAGGNTIYF.

This clone was detected only a few times. This rearrangement joins TRBV5-5 to TRBJ2-7; tentatively, D is TRBD1 or TRBD2 (6 bases each). The CDR3 is made up of 13 amino acids. V lost 6 bases, J lost 5 bases, and 15 bases lay in between. Germline V CDR1 and CDR2: SGHKS, YYEKEE (reference sequence). In DNA form, the CDR3 reads TGTGCCAGCACCCCCGGGGGCGGGGACGAGCAGTACTTC. Its protein product is CASTPGGGDEQYF.

Only one count was recorded for this clone. The rearrangement joins TRBV28 to TRBJ2-7; TRBD2 is a possible D gene (6 bases). The germline V gene has CDR1 MDHEN and CDR2 SYDVKM. The ends were cut back, 5 bases at V and 2 bases at J, with 13 bases in the middle. This CDR3 is built from 14 residues. CDR3 loop: CASSPGTFPYEQYF. CDR3 nucleotides: TGTGCCAGCAGTCCCGGGACTTTCCCCTACGAGCAGTACTTC. Together with reference TRBV28 and TRBJ2-7, the CDR3 gives the full variable domain: DVKVTQSSRYLVKRTGEKVFLECVQDMDHENMFWYRQDPGLGLRLIYFSYDVKMKEKGDIPEGYSVSREKKERFSLILESASTNQTSMYLCASSPGTFPYEQYFGPGTRLTVT.

The chain couples TRBV19 to TRBJ2-7; D is perhaps TRBD1 (5 bases). The germline V and J ends were trimmed by 3 bases and 7 bases, with 13 bases remaining between them. The CDR3 is 13 amino acids. Per the germline V gene, CDR1 is LNHDA and CDR2 is SQIVND (reference sequence). In nucleotides, the CDR3 is TGTGCCAGTAGTATGCAGGTGACAGCGGAGCAGTACTTC. Protein sequence: CASSMQVTAEQYF.

The V and J genes are TRBV4-2 and TRBJ1-3; possibly TRBD1 for D (5 bases). The CDR3 is made up of 14 amino acids. Germline assignment: CDR1 LGHNA and CDR2 YNFKEQ. V lost 4 bases, J lost 0 bases, and 7 bases lay in between. The CDR3 reads CASSRGGSGNTIYF. The CDR3 DNA follows: TGTGCCAGCAGCCGGGGGGGCTCTGGAAACACCATATATTTT.

The chain joins TRBV3-1 (or the pseudogene TRBV3-2) to TRBJ1-2; 8 nucleotides align to TRBD1. Germline loops: CDR1 LGHDT, CDR2 YNNKEL (reference sequence). J lost 3 bases, V lost 7 bases, and 7 bases had no gene match. The CDR3 extends over 14 amino acids. This chain's CDR3 is CASTSQGAYYGYTF. In nucleotides, the CDR3 is TGTGCCAGCACCTCGCAGGGGGCGTACTATGGCTACACCTTC.

The gene calls are TRBV4-1 and TRBJ2-7; the D is unclear. In germline, CDR1 is MGHRA, CDR2 YSYEKL. CDR3 length: 16 residues. Trimming took 0 bases from V and 0 from J, leaving 12 bases between them. The DNA of the CDR3 is TGCGCCAGCAGCCAAGATATGAACTCCGACTCCTACGAGCAGTACTTC. It yields the protein CASSQDMNSDSYEQYF.